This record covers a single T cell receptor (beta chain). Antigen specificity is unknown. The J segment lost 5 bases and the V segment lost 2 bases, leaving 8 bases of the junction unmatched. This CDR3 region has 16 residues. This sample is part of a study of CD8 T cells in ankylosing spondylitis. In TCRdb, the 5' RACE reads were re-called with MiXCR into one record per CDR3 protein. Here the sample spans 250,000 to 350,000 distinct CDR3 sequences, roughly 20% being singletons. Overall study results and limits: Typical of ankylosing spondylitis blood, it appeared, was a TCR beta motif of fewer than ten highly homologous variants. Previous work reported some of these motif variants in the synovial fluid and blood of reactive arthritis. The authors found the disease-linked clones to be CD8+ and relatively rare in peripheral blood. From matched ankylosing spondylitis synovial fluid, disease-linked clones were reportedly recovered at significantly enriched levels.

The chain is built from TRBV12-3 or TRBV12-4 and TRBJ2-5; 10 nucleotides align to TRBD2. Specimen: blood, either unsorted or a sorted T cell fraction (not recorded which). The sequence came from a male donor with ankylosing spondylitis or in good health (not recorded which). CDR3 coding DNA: TGTGCCAGCAGTTTATCCGGACTAGCGGCTCGGGAGACCCAGTACTTC. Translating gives CASSLSGLAARETQYF.